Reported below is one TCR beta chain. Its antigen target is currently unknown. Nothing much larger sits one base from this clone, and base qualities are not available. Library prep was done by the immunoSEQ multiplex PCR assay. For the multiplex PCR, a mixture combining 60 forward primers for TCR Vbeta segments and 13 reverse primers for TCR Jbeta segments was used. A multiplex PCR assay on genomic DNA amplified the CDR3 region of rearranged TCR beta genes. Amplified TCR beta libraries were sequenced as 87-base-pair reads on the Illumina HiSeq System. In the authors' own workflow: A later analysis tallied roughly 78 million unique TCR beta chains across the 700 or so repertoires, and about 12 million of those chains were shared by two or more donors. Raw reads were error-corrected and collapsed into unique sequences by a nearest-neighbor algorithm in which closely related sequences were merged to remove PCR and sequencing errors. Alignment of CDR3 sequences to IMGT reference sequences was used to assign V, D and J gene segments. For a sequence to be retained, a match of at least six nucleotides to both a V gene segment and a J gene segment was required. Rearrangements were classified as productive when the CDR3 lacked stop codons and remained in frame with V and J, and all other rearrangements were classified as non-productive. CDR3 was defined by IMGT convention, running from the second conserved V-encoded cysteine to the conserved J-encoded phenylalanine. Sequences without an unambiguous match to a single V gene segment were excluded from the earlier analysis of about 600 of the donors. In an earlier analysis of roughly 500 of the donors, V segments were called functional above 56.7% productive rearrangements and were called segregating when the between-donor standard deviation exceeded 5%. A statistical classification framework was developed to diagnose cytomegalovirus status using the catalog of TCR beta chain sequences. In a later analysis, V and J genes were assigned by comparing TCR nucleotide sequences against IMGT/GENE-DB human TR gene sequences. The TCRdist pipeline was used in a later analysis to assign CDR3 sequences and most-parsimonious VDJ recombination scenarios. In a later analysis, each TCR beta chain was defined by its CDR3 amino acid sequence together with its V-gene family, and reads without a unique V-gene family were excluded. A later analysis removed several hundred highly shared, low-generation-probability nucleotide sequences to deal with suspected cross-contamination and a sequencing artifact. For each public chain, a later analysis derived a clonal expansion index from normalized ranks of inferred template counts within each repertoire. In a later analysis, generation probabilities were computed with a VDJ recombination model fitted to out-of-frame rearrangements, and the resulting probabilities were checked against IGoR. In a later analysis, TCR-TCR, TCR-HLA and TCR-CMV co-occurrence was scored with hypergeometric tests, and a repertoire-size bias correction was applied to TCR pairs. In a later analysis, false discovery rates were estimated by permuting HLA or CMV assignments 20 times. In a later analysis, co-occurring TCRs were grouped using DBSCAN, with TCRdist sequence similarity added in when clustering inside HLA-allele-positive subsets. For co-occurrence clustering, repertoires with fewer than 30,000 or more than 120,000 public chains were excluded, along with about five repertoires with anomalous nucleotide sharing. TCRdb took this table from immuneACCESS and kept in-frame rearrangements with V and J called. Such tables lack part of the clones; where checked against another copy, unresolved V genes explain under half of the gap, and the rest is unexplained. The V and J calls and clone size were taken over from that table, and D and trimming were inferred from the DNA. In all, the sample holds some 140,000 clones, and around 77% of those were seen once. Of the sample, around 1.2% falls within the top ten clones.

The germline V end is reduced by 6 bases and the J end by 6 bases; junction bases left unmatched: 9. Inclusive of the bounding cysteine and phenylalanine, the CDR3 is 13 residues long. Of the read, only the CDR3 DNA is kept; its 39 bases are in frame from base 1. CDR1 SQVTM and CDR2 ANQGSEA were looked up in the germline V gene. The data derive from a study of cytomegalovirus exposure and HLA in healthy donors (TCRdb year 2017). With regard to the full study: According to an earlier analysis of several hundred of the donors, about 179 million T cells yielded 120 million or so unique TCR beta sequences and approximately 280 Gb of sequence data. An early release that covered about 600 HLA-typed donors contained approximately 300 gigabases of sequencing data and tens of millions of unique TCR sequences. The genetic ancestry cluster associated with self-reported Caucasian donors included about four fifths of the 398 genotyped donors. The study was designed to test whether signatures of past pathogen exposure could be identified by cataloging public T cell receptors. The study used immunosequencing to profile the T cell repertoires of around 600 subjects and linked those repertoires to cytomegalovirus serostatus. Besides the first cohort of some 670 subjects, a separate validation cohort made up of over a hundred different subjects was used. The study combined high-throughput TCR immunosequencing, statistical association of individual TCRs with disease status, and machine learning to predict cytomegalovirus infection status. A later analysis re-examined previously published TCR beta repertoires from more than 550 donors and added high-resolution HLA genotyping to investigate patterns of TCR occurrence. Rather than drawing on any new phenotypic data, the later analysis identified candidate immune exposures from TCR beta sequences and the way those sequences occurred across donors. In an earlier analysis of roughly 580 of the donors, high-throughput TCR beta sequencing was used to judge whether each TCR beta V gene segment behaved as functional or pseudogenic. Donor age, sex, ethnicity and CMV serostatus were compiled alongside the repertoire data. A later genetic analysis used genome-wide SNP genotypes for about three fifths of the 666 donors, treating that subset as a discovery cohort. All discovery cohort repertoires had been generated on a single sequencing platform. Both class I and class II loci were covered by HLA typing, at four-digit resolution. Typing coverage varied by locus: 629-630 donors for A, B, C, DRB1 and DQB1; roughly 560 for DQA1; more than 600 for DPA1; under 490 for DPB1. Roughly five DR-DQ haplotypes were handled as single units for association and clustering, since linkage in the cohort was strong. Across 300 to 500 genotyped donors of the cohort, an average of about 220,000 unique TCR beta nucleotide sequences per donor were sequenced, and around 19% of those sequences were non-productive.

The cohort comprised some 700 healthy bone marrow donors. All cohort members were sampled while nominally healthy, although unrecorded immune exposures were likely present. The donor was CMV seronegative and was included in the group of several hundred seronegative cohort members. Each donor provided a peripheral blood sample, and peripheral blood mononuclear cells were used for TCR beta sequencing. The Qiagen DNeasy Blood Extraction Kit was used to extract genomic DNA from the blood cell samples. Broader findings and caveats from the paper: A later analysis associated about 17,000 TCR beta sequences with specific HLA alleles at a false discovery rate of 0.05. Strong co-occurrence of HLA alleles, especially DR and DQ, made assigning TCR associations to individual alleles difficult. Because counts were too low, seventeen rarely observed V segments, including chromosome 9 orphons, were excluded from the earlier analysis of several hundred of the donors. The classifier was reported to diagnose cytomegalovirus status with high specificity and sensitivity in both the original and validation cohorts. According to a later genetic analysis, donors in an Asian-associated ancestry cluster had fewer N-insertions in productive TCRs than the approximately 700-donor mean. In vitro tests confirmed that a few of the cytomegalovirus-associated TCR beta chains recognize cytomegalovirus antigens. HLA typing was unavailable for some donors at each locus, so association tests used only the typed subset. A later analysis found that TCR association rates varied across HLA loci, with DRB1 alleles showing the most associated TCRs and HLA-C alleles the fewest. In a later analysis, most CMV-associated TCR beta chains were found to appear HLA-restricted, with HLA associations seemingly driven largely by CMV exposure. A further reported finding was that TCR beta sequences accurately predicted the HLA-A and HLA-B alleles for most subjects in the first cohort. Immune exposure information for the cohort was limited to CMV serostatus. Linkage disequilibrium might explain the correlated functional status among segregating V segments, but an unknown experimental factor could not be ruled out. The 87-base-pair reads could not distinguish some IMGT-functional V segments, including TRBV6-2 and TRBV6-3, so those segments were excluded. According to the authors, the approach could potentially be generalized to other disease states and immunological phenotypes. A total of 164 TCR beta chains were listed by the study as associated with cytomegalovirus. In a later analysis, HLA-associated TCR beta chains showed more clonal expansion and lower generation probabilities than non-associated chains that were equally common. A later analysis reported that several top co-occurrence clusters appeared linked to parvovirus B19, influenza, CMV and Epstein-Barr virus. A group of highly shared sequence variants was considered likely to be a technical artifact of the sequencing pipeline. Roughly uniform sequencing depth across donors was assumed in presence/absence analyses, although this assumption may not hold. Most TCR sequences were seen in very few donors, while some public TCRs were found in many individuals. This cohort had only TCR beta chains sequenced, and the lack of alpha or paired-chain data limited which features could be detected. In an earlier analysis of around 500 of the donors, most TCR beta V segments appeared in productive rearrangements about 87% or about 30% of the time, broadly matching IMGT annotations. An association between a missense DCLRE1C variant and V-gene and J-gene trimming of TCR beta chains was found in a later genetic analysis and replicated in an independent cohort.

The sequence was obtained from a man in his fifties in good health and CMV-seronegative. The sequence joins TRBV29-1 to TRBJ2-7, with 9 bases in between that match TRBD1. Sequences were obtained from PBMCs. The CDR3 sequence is CSVAGTGLGEQYF. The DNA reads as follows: TGCAGCGTCGCCGGGACAGGGCTGGGCGAGCAGTACTTC.